Presented here are 14 T cell receptor beta chains from one specimen sequenced in a study of CD4+ T cells in melanoma. Profiling relied on immunoSEQ multiplex PCR, and the TCRdb table lists in-frame clones only, not all of them. Among about 140,000 clones, around 90% were seen once, and the ten largest hold 1.5%. The receptors shown here come from a human donor with melanoma.

The rearrangement links TRBV7-6 to TRBJ2-2; the match to TRBD1 covers 10 bases. The germline V gene has CDR1 SGHVS and CDR2 FNYEAQ. This CDR3 is 15 amino acids long. V was pared by 4 bases and J by 5 bases, with 4 bases of the junction left unmatched. The chain's CDR3 is CASSSTGGQTGELFF. Here the CDR3 DNA reads TGTGCCAGCAGCTCGACAGGGGGCCAAACCGGGGAGCTGTTTTTT.

This clone has more than one count but fewer than ten. V usage is TRBV30 and J usage is TRBJ2-2, with D hard to call. From germline, CDR1 is GTSNPN and CDR2 SVGIG (reference sequence). Trimming took 4 bases from V and 4 from J, leaving 13 bases between them. The CDR3 runs to 14 residues. CDR3 in DNA: TGTGCCTGGAAGGCTAAGCAGCGCACCGGGGAGCTGTTTTTT. Its translation: CAWKAKQRTGELFF.

The CDR3 here is CASSHGQAAKNIQYF. CDR3 in DNA: TGTGCCAGCAGCCACGGACAGGCAGCCAAAAACATTCAGTACTTC. This chain joins TRBV6-6 and TRBJ2-4; 7 nucleotides line up with TRBD1. The CDR3 runs to 15 residues. J lost 0 bases, V lost 6 bases, and 5 bases had no gene match. CDR1 and CDR2 from the germline V gene are MNHNY and SVGAGI (reference sequence).

V and J are TRBV28 and TRBJ1-2, with 7 nucleotides matching TRBD1. CDR1 and CDR2 (germline): MDHEN, SYDVKM. Trimming removed 8 bases from V and 2 bases from J; junction bases left unmatched: 17. The CDR3 has 17 residues. CDR3 region: CASGGLGQLSFNYGYTF. As DNA, the CDR3 is TGTGCCAGCGGGGGGTTGGGACAGCTAAGTTTCAACTATGGCTACACCTTC.

The rearrangement uses TRBV5-8 and TRBJ2-6; the D gene is possibly TRBD2 (5 bases). This CDR3 region has 20 residues. Germline V gene sequence: CDR1 SGHTS, CDR2 YDEGEE. V was trimmed by 4 bases and J by 0 bases, leaving 23 bases between them. The CDR3 loop is CASSRIVFTGSSSGANVLTF. The DNA of the CDR3 is TGTGCCAGCAGCCGAATTGTCTTCACGGGGTCTAGCTCTGGGGCCAACGTCCTGACTTTC.

The rearrangement links TRBV7-2 to TRBJ1-6; D might be TRBD1 (6 bases). Germline CDR1 is SGHTA and CDR2 is FQGNSA. This CDR3 is built from 15 residues. Between the trimmed V and J ends, which lost 1 base and 10 bases, there was a span of 14 bases. The CDR3 reads CASSLVKGGQSPLHF. The CDR3 DNA is TGTGCCAGCAGCTTAGTAAAGGGGGGCCAGTCACCCCTCCACTTT.

This sequence joins TRBV30 and TRBJ1-2; a weak D match, TRBD1 (6 bases). Trimming pared 7 bases from V and 3 bases from J, leaving 12 bases between. CDR1 is GTSNPN and CDR2 is SVGIG in the germline V gene (reference sequence). The CDR3 runs 12 residues. The CDR3: CAYREGDYGYTF. Written as DNA, the CDR3 is TGTGCCTACAGGGAAGGGGACTATGGCTACACCTTC. The full variable domain, completed using reference TRBV30 and TRBJ1-2, is SQTIHQWPATLVQPVGSPLSLECTVEGTSNPNLYWYRQAAGRGLQLLFYSVGIGQISSEVPQNLSASRPQDRQFILSSKKLLLSDSGFYLCAYREGDYGYTFGSGTRLTVV.

The chain uses TRBV6-1 and TRBJ1-3; D gene unclear. The V and J ends lost 3 bases and 4 bases respectively, with 16 bases between them. Germline lookup yields CDR1 MNHNS and CDR2 SASEGT. The CDR3 covers 16 residues. The CDR3 sequence is CASSDVITLGGNTIYF. CDR3 bases: TGTGCCAGCAGTGACGTGATAACCCTGGGGGGAAACACCATATATTTT.

The CDR3 loop reads CASSLGPRVDVYEQYF. The CDR3 coding sequence is TGTGCCAGCAGCTTAGGCCCAAGGGTAGACGTCTACGAGCAGTACTTC. This chain uses TRBV7-9 with TRBJ2-7; D is ambiguous. From germline, CDR1 is SEHNR and CDR2 FQNEAQ (reference sequence). V shed 1 base and J shed 3 bases, with 16 bases lying between them. The CDR3 totals 16 residues.

V usage is TRBV5-1 and J usage is TRBJ2-1; 12 positions match TRBD2. The ends lost 4 bases at V and 8 bases at J; junction bases unmatched: 10. Germline assignment: CDR1 SGHRS and CDR2 YFSETQ. The CDR3 is 16 amino acids. The CDR3 is CASSPRLAGEVDEQFF. Here the CDR3 DNA reads TGCGCCAGCAGCCCTAGACTAGCGGGAGAAGTGGATGAGCAGTTCTTC.

The chain carries TRBV2 and TRBJ1-2; 7 bases are shared with TRBD1. Germline V gene data show CDR1 as SNHLY and CDR2 as FYNNEI. The V segment lost 6 bases and the J segment 2 bases; nucleotides outside the gene matches: 3. The CDR3 covers 13 residues. The chain's CDR3 is CASRRQGNYGYTF. CDR3 DNA: TGTGCCAGCAGGAGACAGGGAAACTATGGCTACACCTTC.

The gene calls are TRBV6-1 and TRBJ2-5; TRBD1 matches 8 bases. The trim removed 0 bases at V and 5 bases at J, leaving 5 bases unmatched. There are 15 residues in the CDR3. Germline V lookup: CDR1 MNHNS, CDR2 SASEGT. The CDR3 sequence: CASSEADRVGETQYF. For the CDR3, the DNA is TGTGCCAGCAGTGAAGCGGACAGGGTTGGTGAGACCCAGTACTTC.

This sequence joins TRBV5-1 and TRBJ2-1, with 9 bases matching TRBD2. The V and J ends lost 4 bases and 4 bases, in that order; junction bases with no gene match: 9. CDR1 is SGHRS and CDR2 is YFSETQ in the germline V gene. This CDR3 has 16 amino acids. The CDR3 loop is CASSRGASGTYNEQFF. CDR3 sequence (DNA): TGCGCCAGCAGCCGAGGGGCTAGCGGGACTTACAATGAGCAGTTCTTC.

The chain uses TRBV7-9 and TRBJ2-4; D is uncertain. Trimming took 2 bases from V and 11 from J, leaving 13 bases between them. In germline, CDR1 is SEHNR, CDR2 FQNEAQ (reference sequence). The CDR3 has 13 amino acids. DNA for the CDR3: TGTGCCAGCAGCTTAAGGCATCCCTACGTTCAGTACTTC. As protein: CASSLRHPYVQYF.